A single sample is the source of the 29 T cell receptor beta chains below, sequenced in a study of response to subunit inactivated influenza vaccine. TCRdb reprocessed the RT-PCR reads with MiXCR, giving one entry per CDR3 protein. In the table there are around 530,000 distinct CDR3 sequences, approximately 17% of which are singletons. Sequencing was performed on CD4+ T cells sorted from PBMCs, taken around 25 months after vaccination. Source of these receptors: a man aged 50 to 69 who received an inactivated influenza vaccine.

The CDR3 DNA reads TGCAGTGCGGCGGGGGGCCGTTCCTACGAGCAGTACTTC. Protein sequence: CSAAGGRSYEQYF. The chain recombines TRBV20-1 with TRBJ2-7; 8 bases match TRBD2. CDR1 is DFQATT, CDR2 SNEGSKA, per germline (reference sequence). The CDR3 is 13 residues long. V shed 6 bases, J shed 1 base, and the junction held 5 bases outside the gene matches.

This chain links TRBV29-1 with TRBJ2-5, with D possibly matching TRBD2 (5 bases). The germline gives CDR1 SQVTM, CDR2 ANQGSEA. Trimming took off 2 bases at V and 3 bases at J, with 7 bases between the two ends. CDR3 size: 12 residues. The CDR3 nucleotides read TGCAGCGTTGAAAATAGCGAAGAGACCCAGTACTTC. It yields the protein CSVENSEETQYF.

At least ten counts were recorded for this clonotype. This rearrangement joins TRBV12-3 or TRBV12-4 to TRBJ1-3; 9 nucleotides align to TRBD1. With V trimmed by 5 bases and J by 5 bases, 4 bases remained unmatched. The length of the CDR3 is 14 residues. CDR3 DNA sequence: TGTGCCAGCAGTAGTACAGGGGGCAGAAACACCATATATTTT. Residues: CASSSTGGRNTIYF.

This clonotype occurred a few times. The junction departs from germline at one end; a sequencing error may be responsible. The V and J genes are TRBV7-7 and TRBJ2-5; D is undetermined. Germline CDR1 and CDR2: SSHAT and FNYEAQ (reference sequence). The CDR3 totals 13 residues. CDR3 coding DNA: TGTGCTAGCAGCTTATGGAGTCAAGAGACCCAGTACTTC. Protein: CASSLWSQETQYF. Full variable domain (missing parts from reference TRBV7-7 and TRBJ2-5): GAGVSQSPRYKVTKRGQDVTLRCDPISSHATLYWYQQALGQGPEFLTYFNYEAQPDKSGLPSDRFSAERPEGSISTLTIQRTEQRDSAMYRCASSLWSQETQYFGPGTRLLVL.

This chain joins TRBV4-3 and TRBJ2-3; 10 bases map to TRBD2. V shed 4 bases, J shed 3 bases, and the junction held 4 bases outside the gene matches. CDR1 and CDR2 (germline): LGHNA, YSLEER. This CDR3 has 15 amino acids. This chain's CDR3 is CASSRTSGNTDTQYF. The CDR3 nucleotides read TGCGCCAGCAGCCGAACTAGCGGGAATACAGATACGCAGTATTTT.

This clonotype was seen many times. The chain couples TRBV12-3 or TRBV12-4 to TRBJ1-2, with D possibly being TRBD1 (6 bases). This CDR3 region has 14 residues. V dropped 7 bases and J dropped 7 bases, with 19 bases sitting between them. This chain's CDR3 is CASTPNGGQPGYTF. The DNA of the CDR3 is TGTGCCAGCACTCCAAACGGGGGGCAGCCTGGCTACACCTTC.

V is TRBV12-3 or TRBV12-4 and J is TRBJ1-3, with 7 bases matching TRBD1. Trimming removed 4 bases from V and 0 bases from J; junction bases left unmatched: 18. This CDR3 comprises 20 residues. The CDR3 loop is CASSSSHRGSGSPSGNTIYF. DNA of the CDR3: TGTGCCAGCAGTTCGAGTCACAGGGGTTCCGGTTCCCCCTCTGGAAACACCATATATTTT.

The V gene is TRBV18, the J gene TRBJ1-6; 8 bases align to TRBD1. The CDR3 sequence is 15 residues long. After removal of 3 bases from V and 10 bases from J, the junction contained 8 bases not matched to a gene. Germline V gene sequence: CDR1 KGHSH, CDR2 LQKENI. Written as DNA, the CDR3 is TGTGCCAGCTCACCTACGGACAGGGAAAGCTCACCCCTCCACTTT. Encoded protein: CASSPTDRESSPLHF.

The gene calls are TRBV18 and TRBJ2-7; D ambiguous. V dropped 2 bases and J dropped 5 bases, with 10 bases sitting between them. The germline V gene has CDR1 KGHSH and CDR2 LQKENI. The CDR3 has 13 residues. The CDR3 loop is CASSPVVLNEQYF. The CDR3 nucleotides read TGTGCCAGCTCACCAGTAGTTCTGAACGAGCAGTACTTC.

The V call is TRBV10-3, the J call TRBJ1-1; 7 bases are shared with TRBD1. Germline CDR1 and CDR2: ENHRY and SYGVKD. V shed 9 bases and J 5 bases; nucleotides not matched to a gene: 3. CDR3 length: 11 amino acids. For the CDR3, the DNA is TGTGCCATTAACAGGGGAACTGAAGCTTTCTTT. Its translation: CAINRGTEAFF.

V is TRBV12-3 or TRBV12-4 and J is TRBJ1-4; D is unclear. This CDR3 region has 13 residues. With 3 bases removed from V and 7 bases from J, the gap between germline ends came to 9 bases. The CDR3 bases are TGTGCCAGCAGTTTGAACCCGAGTGAAAAACTGTTTTTT. This encodes CASSLNPSEKLFF.

This clonotype was seen more than once but under ten times. The rearrangement uses TRBV7-8 and TRBJ2-2, with 7 bases lining up with TRBD1. V trimming: 3 bases; J trimming: 5 bases; junction bases outside the gene matches: 6. The V gene's germline CDR1 is SGHVS and CDR2 FQNEAQ. The CDR3 is 15 residues long. The CDR3 spells CASSFRRQGTGELFF. The CDR3 region has the DNA TGTGCCAGCAGCTTCAGAAGACAGGGAACCGGGGAGCTGTTTTTT.

This clonotype appeared many times. The V call is TRBV4-2, the J call TRBJ2-1, with a weak D call TRBD1 (6 bases). CDR3 length equals 19 residues. With 1 base removed from V and 0 bases from J, the gap between germline ends came to 19 bases. Germline V gene lookup returns CDR1 LGHNA and CDR2 YNFKEQ. In DNA, the CDR3 is TGTGCCAGCAGCCAAGGCCCCAGGGGAGCGCGCAGCTCCTACAATGAGCAGTTCTTC. Protein: CASSQGPRGARSSYNEQFF.

The table lists this clonotype with many counts. The chain carries TRBV4-1 and TRBJ2-3; 8 nucleotides line up with TRBD2. Germline loops: CDR1 MGHRA, CDR2 YSYEKL. The CDR3 contains 15 residues. The V and J ends lost 2 bases and 7 bases, in that order; junction bases with no gene match: 8. DNA for the CDR3: TGCGCCAGCAGCCAACAACTAGCGGCCCCGAATACGCAGTATTTT. This gives the protein CASSQQLAAPNTQYF.

V gene TRBV28 combines with J gene TRBJ2-2; D is perhaps TRBD1 or TRBD2 (6 bases each). V was trimmed by 2 bases and J by 4 bases, leaving 14 bases between them. The CDR3 has 16 residues. CDR1 is MDHEN, CDR2 SYDVKM, per germline. For the CDR3, the DNA is TGTGCCAGCAGTTTAAGGCCGTGGGGGGCCACCGGGGAGCTGTTTTTT. Protein: CASSLRPWGATGELFF.

The V call is TRBV18, the J call TRBJ2-1; 15 bases match TRBD2. Germline trimming cut 5 bases from V and 14 bases from J; bases unmatched to any gene: 7. The CDR3 runs 14 residues. Germline loops: CDR1 KGHSH, CDR2 LQKENI. CDR3 protein: CASSTRGLAGGEFF. Written as DNA, the CDR3 is TGTGCCAGCTCAACCCGGGGACTAGCGGGGGGCGAGTTCTTC.

This rearrangement joins TRBV7-9 to TRBJ1-1; D is uncertain. CDR1 and CDR2 from the germline V gene are SEHNR and FQNEAQ (reference sequence). Deletions cut 5 bases from V and 4 bases from J, with 14 bases between. The CDR3 is made up of 14 amino acids. CDR3 sequence: CASSPMGIGTEAFF. In nucleotides, the CDR3 is TGTGCCAGCAGCCCAATGGGGATAGGCACTGAAGCTTTCTTT.

This clonotype was picked up many times. The rearrangement links TRBV3-1 to TRBJ1-6; 9 positions agree with TRBD1. The CDR3 totals 15 residues. CDR1 is LGHDT, CDR2 YNNKEL, per germline (reference sequence). J gave up 9 bases and V 5 bases, and 8 bases lay outside the gene matches. As DNA, the CDR3 is TGTGCCAGCAGCGTGGGACAGGGAGTAGGTTCACCCCTCCACTTT. Protein product: CASSVGQGVGSPLHF. The whole variable domain, remainder taken from reference TRBV3-1 and TRBJ1-6, is DTAVSQTPKYLVTQMGNDKSIKCEQNLGHDTMYWYKQDSKKFLKIMFSYNNKELIINETVPNRFSPKSPDKAHLNLHINSLELGDSAVYFCASSVGQGVGSPLHFGNGTRLTVT.

The chain employs TRBV12-3 or TRBV12-4 and TRBJ1-5; 7 bases are a match to TRBD1. CDR3 length: 14 amino acids. V shed 5 bases, J shed 6 bases, and the junction held 7 bases outside the gene matches. In nucleotides, the CDR3 is TGTGCCAGCAGTCCCTACAGGGGTAGTCAGCCCCAGCATTTT. This gives the protein CASSPYRGSQPQHF.

The chain couples TRBV20-1 to TRBJ2-7, with TRBD1 matching 8 bases. In germline, CDR1 is DFQATT, CDR2 SNEGSKA (reference sequence). After removal of 0 bases from V and 11 bases from J, the junction contained 9 bases not matched to a gene. The length of the CDR3 is 13 residues. This CDR3 is CSARDPAGGLEYF. The DNA of the CDR3 is TGCAGTGCTAGAGATCCGGCAGGGGGCTTGGAGTACTTC.

The V call is TRBV4-2, the J call TRBJ1-4; D is possibly TRBD1 (6 bases). V shed 4 bases and J shed 8 bases, with 20 bases lying between them. Germline V CDR1 and CDR2: LGHNA, YNFKEQ. The CDR3 sequence is 16 residues long. As DNA, the CDR3 is TGTGCCAGCAGCCCCACCCAACAGGGAGGTAACGAAAAACTGTTTTTT. This encodes CASSPTQQGGNEKLFF.

The chain joins TRBV5-1 to TRBJ2-2; no firm D call. The CDR3 consists of 13 residues. Trimming took off 6 bases at V and 5 bases at J, with 11 bases between the two ends. CDR1 is SGHRS, CDR2 YFSETQ, per germline. CDR3 sequence reads: CASTPDGTGELFF. CDR3 DNA: TGCGCCAGCACCCCGGACGGAACCGGGGAGCTGTTTTTT.

This chain links TRBV6-5 with TRBJ1-2; D might be TRBD1 (5 bases). Germline V gene sequence: CDR1 MNHEY, CDR2 SVGAGI. The CDR3 consists of 15 residues. Trimming removed 0 bases at V and 3 bases at J, with 11 bases between. The CDR3, as DNA: TGTGCCAGCAGTTACTCGCCGACAGCCGACTATGGCTACACCTTC. Protein product: CASSYSPTADYGYTF.

This chain uses TRBV28 with TRBJ2-3, with D possibly being TRBD2 (5 bases). Per germline, CDR1 MDHEN and CDR2 SYDVKM. The CDR3 has 17 amino acids. V lost 5 bases, J lost 3 bases, and 21 bases lay in between. The CDR3 region has the DNA TGTGCCAGCAGTCAACCTAAGCAAGCGGCACGGACAGATACGCAGTATTTT. Translating gives CASSQPKQAARTDTQYF. Full variable domain (rest looked up from reference TRBV28 and TRBJ2-3): DVKVTQSSRYLVKRTGEKVFLECVQDMDHENMFWYRQDPGLGLRLIYFSYDVKMKEKGDIPEGYSVSREKKERFSLILESASTNQTSMYLCASSQPKQAARTDTQYFGPGTRLTVL.

In this sample, this clonotype turned up many times. This chain joins TRBV7-2 and TRBJ1-3; D is perhaps TRBD1 (5 bases). The germline V gene encodes CDR1 SGHTA and CDR2 FQGNSA. This CDR3 comprises 15 residues. V lost 1 base to trimming and J lost 4 bases, with 11 bases between them. CDR3 coding DNA: TGTGCCAGCAGCTTAGTGGCAGGGAGAGGAAACACCATATATTTT. This encodes CASSLVAGRGNTIYF.

Details on this clonotype: One end of the junction does not line up with germline, which may come from a read error. The chain uses TRBV3-1 and TRBJ2-1; D gene unclear. CDR3 size: 14 residues. Germline V gene sequence: CDR1 LGHDT, CDR2 YNNKEL (reference sequence). CDR3 DNA: TGTGCCCGCAGCCAAGATCGCTCCTACAATGAGCAGTTCTTC. Protein product: CARSQDRSYNEQFF.

This clonotype was recorded at least ten times. The J gene is TRBJ2-3, the V gene TRBV7-2; the match to TRBD1 covers 8 bases. The CDR3 consists of 15 residues. The germline gives CDR1 SGHTA, CDR2 FQGNSA. With V trimmed by 4 bases and J by 4 bases, 7 bases remained unmatched. Here the CDR3 DNA reads TGTGCCAGCAGCTGGGACAGGATTGGATCAGATACGCAGTATTTT. This encodes CASSWDRIGSDTQYF. The full variable domain, rest sourced from reference TRBV7-2 and TRBJ2-3, is GAGVSQSPSNKVTEKGKDVELRCDPISGHTALYWYRQSLGQGLEFLIYFQGNSAPDKSGLPSDRFSAERTGGSVSTLTIQRTQQEDSAVYLCASSWDRIGSDTQYFGPGTRLTVL.

In this sample, this clonotype turned up many times. The chain recombines TRBV11-2 with TRBJ2-5, with 7 positions matching TRBD1. The V segment lost 5 bases and the J segment 5 bases; nucleotides outside the gene matches: 8. This CDR3 contains 14 residues. Germline V gene data show CDR1 as SGHAT and CDR2 as FQNNGV. CDR3 region: CASSRNRGWETQYF. CDR3 sequence (DNA): TGTGCCAGCAGCCGAAACAGGGGCTGGGAGACCCAGTACTTC.

The rearrangement links TRBV10-3 to TRBJ1-2; TRBD1 matches 9 bases. This CDR3 has 13 amino acids. J gave up 7 bases and V 6 bases, and 6 bases lay outside the gene matches. Germline V gene data show CDR1 as ENHRY and CDR2 as SYGVKD. The CDR3 coding sequence is TGTGCCATCAGACCCGGGACAGGGCTTGGCTACACCTTC. It encodes CAIRPGTGLGYTF.